This TCR beta chain was documented in a study of Graves' ophthalmopathy and Graves' hyperthyroidism. RNA transcripts provided the template for amplifying TCR beta CDR3 regions. Second-round multiplex PCR followed a first-round RT-PCR using HTBI primers. Each CDR3 protein is one row after TCRdb ran MiXCR on the multiplex PCR reads. The sample contains about 740,000 distinct CDR3 sequences, 40% of which appear only once. The CDR3 loop spans 13 amino acids. V lost 6 bases to trimming and J lost 4 bases; unmatched junction nucleotides: 8. CDR1 and CDR2 (germline): DFQATT, SNEGSKA (reference sequence). This clonotype was picked up a small number of times.

The sequenced sample consisted of peripheral blood. V gene TRBV20-1 combines with J gene TRBJ2-5; 7 bases line up with TRBD1. This TCR came from an adult man with Graves' ophthalmopathy. In DNA, the CDR3 is TGCAGTGCACCCCGACAGGGTCGAGAGACCCAGTACTTC. It translates to CSAPRQGRETQYF.